The rows below give T cell receptor beta chains drawn from one sample of a study of human T cells and chemical hapten exposure. One entry per CDR3 protein results from TCRdb running MiXCR on the RACE reads. The table records around 120,000 distinct CDR3 sequences, roughly an eighth of them present only once. This material consisted of whole blood, taken in connection with sensitization to the hapten diphenylcyclopropenone (DPC). The source of these receptors is a man aged 18 to 30 with alopecia areata. Some clones in this sample may be carry-over from other donors' samples. Each CDR3 is given with its conserved first and last residue. The order of the fields is V gene, clone size, J gene, D gene, CDR3 DNA, CDR3 protein. A D gene is named only where the DNA matches it firmly. Only part of the rows carry a size: once, few, many, or a class if the clone is expanded.

V: TRBV12-3/TRBV12-4
size: many
J: TRBJ2-1
D: TRBD2
DNA: TGTGCCAGCAGCACGGGGGGGCCTCCGTTCTTC
CDR3: CASSTGGPPFF

V: TRBV4-1
size: NA
J: TRBJ2-2
D: NA
DNA: TGCGCCAGCAGCCAAGGCCTAATACGACGGAACACCGGGGAGCTGTTTTTT
CDR3: CASSQGLIRRNTGELFF

V: TRBV6-5
size: NA
J: TRBJ1-1
D: NA
DNA: TGTGCCAGCAGTTACCTTACTGAAGCTTTCTTT
CDR3: CASSYLTEAFF

V: TRBV9
size: many
J: TRBJ1-1
D: NA
DNA: TGTGCCAGCAGCGTAGTATCAGGAAGAAACACTGAAGCTTTCTTT
CDR3: CASSVVSGRNTEAFF

V: TRBV4-1
size: few
J: TRBJ2-5
D: TRBD1
DNA: TGCGCCAGCAGCCAACCGGGACAGCAAGAGACCCAGTACTTC
CDR3: CASSQPGQQETQYF

V: TRBV7-9
size: few
J: TRBJ2-6
D: NA
DNA: TGTGCCAGCAGCTTGGCCCCCTCTGGGGCCAACGTCCTGACTTTC
CDR3: CASSLAPSGANVLTF

V: TRBV6-5
size: few
J: TRBJ1-6
D: NA
DNA: TGTGCCAGCAGTTACTCTTCTCGGGGACGGCCTAATTCACCCCTCCACTTT
CDR3: CASSYSSRGRPNSPLHF

V: TRBV6-2/TRBV6-3
size: NA
J: TRBJ2-3
D: TRBD2
DNA: TGTGCCAGCAGCTATAATTCTAGACTAGCGGGGAGGACAGATACGCAGTATTTT
CDR3: CASSYNSRLAGRTDTQYF

V: TRBV18
size: few
J: TRBJ2-3
D: NA
DNA: TGTGCCAGCTCACCACCGGAGACAGATACGCAGTATTTT
CDR3: CASSPPETDTQYF

V: TRBV7-2
size: NA
J: TRBJ2-3
D: NA
DNA: TGTGCCAGCAGCTGGACACCTACAGATACGCAGTATTTT
CDR3: CASSWTPTDTQYF

V: TRBV7-9
size: many
J: TRBJ2-3
D: NA
DNA: TGTGCCAGCAGCTCCCCACAGAGCACAGATACGCAGTATTTT
CDR3: CASSSPQSTDTQYF

V: TRBV10-2
size: few
J: TRBJ2-5
D: TRBD2
DNA: TGCGCCAGCAGTCCCTTGGGAGGGGTAGATCAAGAGACCCAGTACTTC
CDR3: CASSPLGGVDQETQYF

V: TRBV7-8
size: NA
J: TRBJ2-2
D: NA
DNA: TGTGCCAGCAGCTCGCCGGAGGGCCCCCCAAACACCGGGGAGCTGTTTTTT
CDR3: CASSSPEGPPNTGELFF

V: TRBV6-6
size: few
J: TRBJ2-7
D: NA
DNA: TGTGCCAGCAGTTCGACAGATAGAATATACGAGCAGTACTTC
CDR3: CASSSTDRIYEQYF

V: TRBV29-1
size: few
J: TRBJ2-3
D: TRBD2
DNA: TGCAGCGTTGTACTAGCGGGGGGGCGGGATACGCAGTATTTT
CDR3: CSVVLAGGRDTQYF

V: TRBV4-3
size: few
J: TRBJ1-1
D: TRBD1
DNA: TGCGCCAGCAGCCAGACAGGGTACACTGAAGCTTTCTTT
CDR3: CASSQTGYTEAFF

V: TRBV21-1
size: NA
J: TRBJ1-6
D: NA
DNA: TGTGCCAGCAGCTCCAAACGGAGGGAGGGTAATTCACCCCTCCACTTT
CDR3: CASSSKRREGNSPLHF

V: TRBV27
size: NA
J: TRBJ2-5
D: TRBD2
DNA: TGTGCCAGCAGACCAATTCTGGCGGGACTAGCGGGCCGCGGGGAGACCCAGTACTTC
CDR3: CASRPILAGLAGRGETQYF

V: TRBV29-1
size: few
J: TRBJ2-7
D: TRBD1
DNA: TGCAGCGTTGTCGGGCAGGGGGCCTACGAGCAGTACTTC
CDR3: CSVVGQGAYEQYF

V: TRBV10-1
size: few
J: TRBJ1-2
D: TRBD1
DNA: TGCGCCAGCAGTGATGACAGGGGACTCAACTATGGCTACACCTTC
CDR3: CASSDDRGLNYGYTF

V: TRBV7-4
size: NA
J: TRBJ2-3
D: TRBD2
DNA: TGTGCCACATTAGCGGGGAATAGCACAGATACGCAGTATTTT
CDR3: CATLAGNSTDTQYF

V: TRBV20-1
size: NA
J: TRBJ1-5
D: NA
DNA: TGCAGTGCTAGAGATATGGCATTCGCCACCACCCAGCCCCAGCATTTT
CDR3: CSARDMAFATTQPQHF

V: TRBV28
size: NA
J: TRBJ2-1
D: TRBD2
DNA: TGTGCCAGCACGGGGGGGAGCTCCTACAATGAGCAGTTCTTC
CDR3: CASTGGSSYNEQFF

V: TRBV4-3
size: few
J: TRBJ2-1
D: NA
DNA: TGCGCCAGCAGCCTGGGGCGGGACCTCTACAATGAGCAGTTCTTC
CDR3: CASSLGRDLYNEQFF

V: TRBV7-2
size: NA
J: TRBJ1-6
D: NA
DNA: TGTGCCAGCAGCTTGGGAGGGGGAAATAGTAATTCACCCCTCCACTTT
CDR3: CASSLGGGNSNSPLHF

V: TRBV6-6
size: few
J: TRBJ1-5
D: TRBD1
DNA: TGTGCCAGCAGTAACCCGACAGGGGGGGACAATCAGCCCCAGCATTTT
CDR3: CASSNPTGGDNQPQHF

V: TRBV29-1
size: many
J: TRBJ1-4
D: NA
DNA: TGCAGCGTTGGAGGATTTGGGGGAAAACTGTTTTTT
CDR3: CSVGGFGGKLFF

V: TRBV20-1
size: many
J: TRBJ1-1
D: NA
DNA: TGCAGTGCTAGAGATGGAGGGACTGAAGCTTTCTTT
CDR3: CSARDGGTEAFF

V: TRBV7-2
size: NA
J: TRBJ2-5
D: TRBD2
DNA: TGTGCCAGCAGCTTTAGCGGGGAAGAGACCCAGTACTTC
CDR3: CASSFSGEETQYF

V: TRBV10-3
size: NA
J: TRBJ2-4
D: NA
DNA: TGTGCCATCAGTGAGGCCAGGGTAGCCAAAAACATTCAGTACTTC
CDR3: CAISEARVAKNIQYF

V: TRBV4-1
size: NA
J: TRBJ2-7
D: TRBD1
DNA: TGCGCCAGCAGCCAACCTCCGGACAGGGGCTACGAGCAGTACTTC
CDR3: CASSQPPDRGYEQYF

V: TRBV7-3
size: NA
J: TRBJ2-7
D: NA
DNA: TGTGCCAGCAGCCAGGGGTTGAACGAGCAGTACTTC
CDR3: CASSQGLNEQYF

V: TRBV18
size: few
J: TRBJ1-1
D: NA
DNA: TGTGCCAGCTCACGACCCCCGACAGACTTTAACACTGAAGCTTTCTTT
CDR3: CASSRPPTDFNTEAFF

V: TRBV4-3
size: few
J: TRBJ1-6
D: NA
DNA: TGCGCCAGCAGCCAAGATCCCTTGAACGGTTCACCCCTCCACTTT
CDR3: CASSQDPLNGSPLHF

V: TRBV25-1
size: few
J: TRBJ1-3
D: NA
DNA: TGTGCCAGTAGCACTTCCGGGGGAGGAAACACCATATATTTT
CDR3: CASSTSGGGNTIYF

V: TRBV10-3
size: few
J: TRBJ1-2
D: TRBD1
DNA: TGTGCCATAGCCGGGACAGGGGATTCTGGCTACACCTTC
CDR3: CAIAGTGDSGYTF

V: TRBV20-1
size: NA
J: TRBJ2-3
D: NA
DNA: TGCAGTGCTAGTGGCTACCCTAGCACAGATACGCAGTATTTT
CDR3: CSASGYPSTDTQYF

V: TRBV24-1
size: NA
J: TRBJ2-7
D: TRBD2
DNA: TGTGCCACCAGTGATTCCTGGGAGGGATCCTACGAGCAGCACTTC
CDR3: CATSDSWEGSYEQHF

V: TRBV18
size: few
J: TRBJ1-2
D: NA
DNA: TGTGCCAGCTCATCGACACTACTAGGCTATGGCTACACCTTC
CDR3: CASSSTLLGYGYTF

V: TRBV20-1
size: NA
J: TRBJ1-3
D: NA
DNA: TGCAGTGGACACCGAAACACCATATATTTT
CDR3: CSGHRNTIYF

V: TRBV7-9
size: NA
J: TRBJ2-7
D: NA
DNA: TGTGCCAGCAGCTTAGCGGGGGCGACCTACGAGCAGTACTTC
CDR3: CASSLAGATYEQYF

V: TRBV4-1
size: many
J: TRBJ2-1
D: NA
DNA: TGCGCCAGCAGCCAAGCGGTACCGGGATTATTCGCCAATGAGCAGTTCTTC
CDR3: CASSQAVPGLFANEQFF

V: TRBV7-2
size: few
J: TRBJ1-4
D: NA
DNA: TGTGCCAGCAGCTTATATGGGATTCGGCCGGAAAAACTGTTTTTT
CDR3: CASSLYGIRPEKLFF

V: TRBV6-5
size: NA
J: TRBJ1-5
D: NA
DNA: TGTGCCAGCAGAGGGGGGGGATATAGCAATCAGCCCCAGCATTTT
CDR3: CASRGGGYSNQPQHF

V: TRBV6-6
size: few
J: TRBJ1-5
D: NA
DNA: TGTGCCAGCAGACAACTTACAGGGCTCTATAGCAATCAGCCCCAGCATTTT
CDR3: CASRQLTGLYSNQPQHF

V: TRBV29-1
size: few
J: TRBJ2-3
D: TRBD1
DNA: TGCAGCGTTGCCGGGACAGGGGCGAGGAATACGCAGTATTTT
CDR3: CSVAGTGARNTQYF

V: TRBV5-1
size: NA
J: TRBJ1-1
D: NA
DNA: TGCGCCAGCAGCTTGGACAGGTTTGAAGCTTTCTTT
CDR3: CASSLDRFEAFF

V: TRBV4-3
size: few
J: TRBJ1-1
D: TRBD1
DNA: TGCGCCAGCAGCCAAGATTCAAGACAGGGAAGGCCCTTGGCTTTCTTT
CDR3: CASSQDSRQGRPLAFF

V: TRBV5-1
size: few
J: TRBJ2-5
D: NA
DNA: TGCGCCAGCAGCTTGGCGTCGGGATTCGAGACCCAGTACTTC
CDR3: CASSLASGFETQYF

V: TRBV7-2
size: NA
J: TRBJ1-3
D: TRBD1
DNA: TGTGCCAGCAGCTTAGGTCGGACAGGGGGGAACACCATATATTTT
CDR3: CASSLGRTGGNTIYF

V: TRBV7-3
size: NA
J: TRBJ2-1
D: NA
DNA: TGTGCCAGCAGCTTGACAGCTAATGAGCAGTTCTTC
CDR3: CASSLTANEQFF

V: TRBV6-2/TRBV6-3
size: NA
J: TRBJ2-1
D: TRBD1
DNA: TGTGCCAGCAGTCCCGACAGGGGGTCGGGCAATGAGCAGTTCTTC
CDR3: CASSPDRGSGNEQFF

V: TRBV4-3
size: NA
J: TRBJ2-4
D: NA
DNA: TGCGCCAGCAGCCACCGGGGCTTAAAAAACATTCAGTACTTC
CDR3: CASSHRGLKNIQYF

V: TRBV20-1
size: many
J: TRBJ2-1
D: NA
DNA: TGCAGTGCTCCTCCGGGGGTTTACAATGAGCAGTTCTTC
CDR3: CSAPPGVYNEQFF

V: TRBV6-4
size: NA
J: TRBJ1-1
D: NA
DNA: TGTGCCAGCAGTTCCAGAGCTAACACTGAAGCTTTCTTT
CDR3: CASSSRANTEAFF

V: TRBV2
size: few
J: TRBJ2-5
D: NA
DNA: TGTGCCAGCAGTGATAAGTCGGGGAGACAAGAGACCCAGTACTTC
CDR3: CASSDKSGRQETQYF

V: TRBV11-3
size: many
J: TRBJ2-2
D: TRBD1
DNA: TGTGCCAGCAGCGAAATGACAGGGGCGAACACCGGGGAGCTGTTTTTT
CDR3: CASSEMTGANTGELFF

V: TRBV5-5
size: few
J: TRBJ1-4
D: NA
DNA: TGTGCCAGCAGCTTCTTTTTAAATGAAAAACTGTTTTTT
CDR3: CASSFFLNEKLFF

V: TRBV7-3
size: many
J: TRBJ2-6
D: NA
DNA: TGTGCCAGCAGCCCGGCGGATAGCGCTGGGGCCAACGTCCTGACTTTC
CDR3: CASSPADSAGANVLTF